This TCR beta chain was sequenced in a study of blood T cell repertoires in COVID-19. Study-wide background: T cells, B-cell-depleted T cells, or PBMCs supplied cDNA or gDNA.

The repertoire was sequenced with immunoSEQ multiplex PCR; TCRdb's copy has only in-frame clones and lacks some. The repertoire holds approximately 220,000 clones, with 65% to 85% as singletons. Sequences were obtained from peripheral blood. This clonotype was obtained from a man between 40 and 49 years old with acute or convalescent COVID-19.

This chain's CDR3 is CSVEDEASGSEQYF. CDR3 nucleotide sequence: TGCAGCGTTGAAGATGAGGCTAGCGGGAGCGAGCAGTACTTC. The chain links TRBV29-1 to TRBJ2-7; 10 bases are a match to TRBD2. CDR3 length: 14 amino acids. Germline values: CDR1 SQVTM, CDR2 ANQGSEA. Germline trimming cut 0 bases from V and 6 bases from J; bases unmatched to any gene: 5.